A selection of T cell receptor beta chains follows, all from one sample in a study of cytomegalovirus exposure and HLA in healthy donors. This table comes from immunoSEQ multiplex PCR, and its TCRdb copy is limited to in-frame clones, with some not included. The repertoire holds 130,000 to 150,000 clones, with 70% to 80% as singletons. The specimen was PBMCs. These receptors originate from a woman between 18 and 30 years old in good health and CMV-seropositive. Each CDR3 is given with its conserved first and last residue. Fields, in order: CDR3 protein, CDR3 length, J gene, D gene, V gene. A D gene is named only where the DNA matches it firmly.

CASIGGWTAYEQYF,14,TRBJ2-7,-,TRBV6-1
CASSKGGGGASNGYTF,16,TRBJ1-2,-,TRBV21-1
CASSQDGGASYEQYF,15,-,-,TRBV5-4
CASSAGDRALGYTF,14,TRBJ1-2,TRBD1,TRBV7-9
CASSSGTGGNQPQHF,15,TRBJ1-5,TRBD1,TRBV2
CASSVALGGRGMPYNEQFF,19,TRBJ2-1,TRBD2,TRBV9
CASSVRDSPGYEQYF,15,TRBJ2-7,TRBD1,TRBV9
CASSPKWDINYGYTF,15,TRBJ1-2,-,TRBV18
CASSPDRDEQYF,12,TRBJ2-7,TRBD1,TRBV5-1
CASSDSEGGYGYTF,14,TRBJ1-2,-,TRBV6-4
CASSRRGSNEKLFF,14,TRBJ1-4,-,TRBV7-9
CASSLTGFEQYF,12,TRBJ2-7,TRBD1,TRBV7-9
CASSLKLAGAKNIQYF,16,TRBJ2-4,TRBD2,TRBV13
CASSLVGTGMNTEAFF,16,TRBJ1-1,-,TRBV5-6
CASSLDRGYTDTQYF,15,TRBJ2-3,TRBD1,TRBV5-4
CASSIAGNSGNTIYF,15,TRBJ1-3,-,TRBV11-1
CASSGGPYEQYF,12,TRBJ2-7,-,TRBV28
CASSGTAPNSPLHF,14,TRBJ1-6,-,TRBV9
CASSLGLGVEAFF,13,TRBJ1-1,-,TRBV4-1
CASSWTGGFNQPQHF,15,TRBJ1-5,TRBD1,TRBV6-1
CASNFGQDYGYTF,13,TRBJ1-2,-,TRBV28
CASRIPQGPTGELFF,15,TRBJ2-2,TRBD1,TRBV28
CASSEGTGGFLETQYF,16,TRBJ2-5,-,TRBV5-1
CASSQDYGGLVAYF,14,TRBJ2-7,TRBD2,TRBV4-3
CASSHTGTNTGELFF,15,TRBJ2-2,-,TRBV7-9
CASSLSTVTEAFF,13,TRBJ1-1,-,TRBV5-8
CASSPTDRDQETQYF,15,TRBJ2-5,TRBD1,TRBV4-1
CASSPSGGRTDTQYF,15,TRBJ2-3,TRBD2,TRBV5-5
CASSIDYQRGPTDTQYF,17,TRBJ2-3,TRBD2,TRBV19
CASSFGTDPRNEQFF,15,TRBJ2-1,-,TRBV5-4
CASRSSLGGFEQYF,14,TRBJ2-7,-,TRBV19
CASSAGGDTEAFF,13,TRBJ1-1,-,TRBV6-1
CASSYLRQGIYGYTF,15,TRBJ1-2,TRBD1,TRBV6-5
CASSLVAGMGEQYF,14,TRBJ2-7,-,TRBV7-2
CASSPGTGGAKNIRYF,16,TRBJ2-4,-,TRBV11-2
CASSLSLSGGINEKLFF,17,TRBJ1-4,-,TRBV11-2
CASIPAGTVNGYTF,14,TRBJ1-2,TRBD1,TRBV28
CASSENGNYGYTF,13,TRBJ1-2,-,TRBV6-1
CASSQRYEQYF,11,TRBJ2-7,-,TRBV2
CASSLQGANGYTF,13,TRBJ1-2,-,TRBV5-1
CASSWTDTYEQYF,13,TRBJ2-7,-,TRBV2
CASSIFAGGSLNTEAFF,17,TRBJ1-1,-,TRBV19
CASSQDIGPYEQYF,14,TRBJ2-7,-,TRBV4-3
CASSPGPGEGNYNEQFF,17,TRBJ2-1,TRBD2,TRBV5-4
CASTPGVNQPQHF,13,TRBJ1-5,-,TRBV2
CATSRDAGGYEQYF,14,TRBJ2-7,TRBD2,TRBV15
CASSLAATFGTGELFF,16,TRBJ2-2,-,TRBV27
CASSPGAGGRGLSGYTF,17,TRBJ1-2,-,TRBV9
CASTETSGGHNEQFF,15,TRBJ2-1,TRBD2,TRBV6-1
CASSPVKETQYF,12,TRBJ2-5,-,TRBV5-1
CASSEMSMNTEAFF,14,TRBJ1-1,-,TRBV2
CASRRGQGITEAFF,14,TRBJ1-1,TRBD1,TRBV27
CSVTGVPGNTIYF,13,TRBJ1-3,TRBD1,TRBV29-1
CASSGTGDYYGYTF,14,TRBJ1-2,TRBD1,TRBV6-1